Below are 18 T cell receptor beta chains sequenced from a single sample in a study of cytomegalovirus exposure and HLA in healthy donors. The PCR made use of 60 Vbeta and 13 Jbeta primers. The protocol was immunoSEQ multiplex PCR, while the TCRdb copy is restricted to in-frame clones and leaves out a portion. The sample shows around 190,000 clones, more than 65% of them seen only once. The sample consisted of PBMCs. All receptors come from a woman aged 25 to 39 in good health and CMV-seropositive.

This clone was observed once. V is TRBV10-3 and J is TRBJ2-2, with unresolved D. Germline loops: CDR1 ENHRY, CDR2 SYGVKD. The CDR3 is 18 residues long. With 2 bases removed from V and 4 bases from J, the gap between germline ends came to 20 bases. The CDR3 sequence: CAISEPSPGRMRTGELFF. The CDR3 coding sequence is TGTGCCATCAGTGAGCCATCCCCGGGTAGAATGCGCACCGGGGAGCTGTTTTTT.

The gene calls are TRBV6-6 and TRBJ1-1; the match to TRBD1 covers 7 bases. V gave up 6 bases and J gave up 5 bases; unmatched junction bases: 12. The CDR3 contains 15 residues. Germline CDR1 MNHNY, CDR2 SVGAGI (reference sequence). The CDR3 coding sequence is TGTGCCAGCAGGTCATCCGGGACAGTATGGACTGAAGCTTTCTTT. Its protein product is CASRSSGTVWTEAFF.

The chain joins TRBV15 to TRBJ2-1; D is possibly TRBD1 (5 bases). Per the germline V gene, CDR1 is LNHNV and CDR2 is YYDKDF (reference sequence). V was trimmed by 5 bases and J by 8 bases, leaving 16 bases between them. The CDR3 has 14 residues. The CDR3 DNA reads as TGTGCCACCAGCCGCTACAGGAATTGGGATGAGCAGTTCTTC. Translation: CATSRYRNWDEQFF.

The gene calls are TRBV28 and TRBJ1-1; no clear D gene. CDR1 and CDR2 (germline): MDHEN, SYDVKM. The CDR3 contains 13 residues. V lost 6 bases to trimming and J lost 5 bases, with 13 bases between them. The CDR3 DNA reads TGTGCCAGCAGCCGACGTGGGAGGACTGAAGCTTTCTTT. Its protein product is CASSRRGRTEAFF.

About this clone: One end of the junction is discordant with germline, which a read error may explain. This chain uses TRBV5-4 with TRBJ2-7; D gene ambiguous. CDR1 SGHNT and CDR2 YYREEE come from the germline V gene (reference sequence). The CDR3 is 14 residues long. The CDR3: CAGSPQQSSYEQYF. The CDR3 DNA sequence: TGTGCCGGCAGCCCACAGCAAAGCTCCTACGAGCAGTACTTC.

The chain couples TRBV25-1 to TRBJ1-2; a possible D gene is TRBD1 (5 bases). The V end lost 5 bases, the J end lost 8 bases, and 12 bases lay between the germline ends. The germline gives CDR1 MGHDK, CDR2 SYGVNS. The CDR3 runs to 12 residues. The CDR3 DNA sequence: TGTGCCAGCAGTACCACTCAGGGCGGCTACACCTTC. Its translation is CASSTTQGGYTF.

This clone was observed a handful of times. The J gene is TRBJ2-7, the V gene TRBV4-2, with D possibly matching TRBD2 (5 bases). The V end was cut by 1 base, the J end by 3 bases, with 7 bases between. The CDR3 contains 13 residues. CDR1 and CDR2 from the germline V gene are LGHNA and YNFKEQ. Here the CDR3 reads CASSQVRDYEQYF. DNA for the CDR3: TGTGCCAGCAGCCAAGTCCGGGACTACGAGCAGTACTTC.

CDR3: CASSLRVQETQYF. In DNA form, the CDR3 reads TGTGCCAGCAGCCTCAGGGTCCAAGAGACCCAGTACTTC. This sequence joins TRBV7-2 and TRBJ2-5; possibly TRBD1 for D (5 bases). With 5 bases removed from V and 1 base from J, the gap between germline ends came to 8 bases. Per the germline V gene, CDR1 is SGHTA and CDR2 is FQGNSA. This CDR3 is 13 amino acids long.

The chain links TRBV13 to TRBJ2-3; 12 bases agree with TRBD2. Germline CDR1 reads PRHDT; CDR2 reads FYEKMQ (reference sequence). Trimming at V came to 5 bases and at J to 5 bases, leaving 2 bases not matched to a gene. The CDR3 contains 14 residues. The CDR3 is CASSASGRGDTQYF. Written as DNA, the CDR3 is TGTGCCAGCAGCGCTAGCGGGAGGGGAGATACGCAGTATTTT.

The gene calls are TRBV20-1 and TRBJ2-7; perhaps TRBD2 as D (6 bases). Germline CDR1 reads DFQATT; CDR2 reads SNEGSKA (reference sequence). The CDR3 covers 11 residues. Trimming removed 7 bases from V and 3 bases from J, with 10 bases in between. DNA of the CDR3: TGCAGTGGTGGGGACTTCTACGAGCAGTACTTC. Translation: CSGGDFYEQYF.

This clone was detected a few times. The rearrangement links TRBV11-2 to TRBJ2-7; no definite D call. V lost 1 base and J 7 bases, leaving 8 bases between the germline ends. CDR1 is SGHAT and CDR2 is FQNNGV in the germline V gene. This CDR3 has 12 residues. This CDR3 is CASSLALREQYF. In DNA form, the CDR3 reads TGTGCCAGCAGCTTAGCTCTGCGGGAGCAGTACTTC.

This chain uses TRBV6-1 with TRBJ2-2, with TRBD1 identical over 7 bases. This CDR3 is 16 amino acids long. Trimming at V came to 3 bases and at J to 1 base, leaving 5 bases not matched to a gene. Germline V CDR1 and CDR2: MNHNS, SASEGT. The CDR3 spells CASSDWGQLNTGELFF. The CDR3 nucleotides are TGTGCCAGCAGTGATTGGGGACAGCTGAACACCGGGGAGCTGTTTTTT.

This clone was seen a few times. The rearrangement joins TRBV4-1 to TRBJ2-7; TRBD1 might be the D (6 bases). Germline loops: CDR1 MGHRA, CDR2 YSYEKL. The CDR3 is 15 amino acids. V dropped 0 bases and J dropped 1 base, with 10 bases sitting between them. CDR3 sequence reads: CASSQDSGESYEQYF. In DNA, the CDR3 is TGCGCCAGCAGCCAAGATTCAGGGGAGTCCTACGAGCAGTACTTC.

The V call is TRBV10-2, the J call TRBJ1-6; a possible D gene is TRBD1 (6 bases). Germline V gives CDR1 WSHSY, CDR2 SAAADI. Trimming pared 0 bases from V and 7 bases from J, leaving 19 bases between. The CDR3 is made up of 18 amino acids. This chain's CDR3 is CASSESSGARSRNSPLHF. The DNA of the CDR3 is TGCGCCAGCAGTGAGTCATCAGGGGCGCGCTCGAGAAATTCACCCCTCCACTTT.

The chain carries TRBV28 and TRBJ1-1; perhaps TRBD1 as D (5 bases). The ends were cut back, 6 bases at V and 1 base at J, with 15 bases in the middle. In germline, CDR1 is MDHEN, CDR2 SYDVKM. The CDR3 sequence is 15 residues long. The CDR3 here is CASSRRQPRNTEAFF. The CDR3 DNA is TGTGCCAGCAGCAGACGACAGCCGAGGAACACTGAAGCTTTCTTT. Complete variable domain (other parts from reference TRBV28 and TRBJ1-1): DVKVTQSSRYLVKRTGEKVFLECVQDMDHENMFWYRQDPGLGLRLIYFSYDVKMKEKGDIPEGYSVSREKKERFSLILESASTNQTSMYLCASSRRQPRNTEAFFGQGTRLTVV.

The chain couples TRBV19 to TRBJ2-7, with D possibly matching TRBD2 (6 bases). CDR1 and CDR2 from the germline V gene are LNHDA and SQIVND (reference sequence). The ends were cut back, 3 bases at V and 3 bases at J, with 15 bases in the middle. This CDR3 is 15 amino acids long. CDR3 sequence reads: CASSISSAGIYEQYF. The DNA for the CDR3 is TGTGCCAGTAGTATCTCCTCTGCGGGAATCTACGAGCAGTACTTC. Variable domain in full (rest from reference TRBV19 and TRBJ2-7): DGGITQSPKYLFRKEGQNVTLSCEQNLNHDAMYWYRQDPGQGLRLIYYSQIVNDFQKGDIAEGYSVSREKKESFPLTVTSAQKNPTAFYLCASSISSAGIYEQYFGPGTRLTVT.

V and J are TRBV4-1 and TRBJ2-1; 8 positions match TRBD2. Germline V gene lookup returns CDR1 MGHRA and CDR2 YSYEKL. The V gene end was trimmed by 2 bases and the J gene end by 5 bases; junction bases not matched to a gene: 11. The CDR3 runs to 17 residues. The CDR3 sequence: CASSQPSAGRGNNEQFF. The CDR3 DNA is TGCGCCAGCAGCCAACCATCGGCCGGGAGGGGGAACAATGAGCAGTTCTTC.

This chain uses TRBV9 with TRBJ2-7; D is uncertain. The CDR3 runs to 13 residues. Germline CDR1 is SGDLS and CDR2 is YYNGEE. Trimming pared 0 bases from V and 6 bases from J, leaving 10 bases between. In DNA form, the CDR3 reads TGTGCCAGCAGCGTAGGTCCCAGTGGCGAGCAGTACTTC. It yields the protein CASSVGPSGEQYF.